This TCR beta chain was identified during a study of molecular identifiers for immune sequencing clone quantification. This clonotype has only a few counts. One entry per CDR3 protein, called by TCRdb with MiXCR from the PCR reads. The repertoire holds roughly 320,000 distinct CDR3 sequences, with roughly 24% as singletons. The CDR3 consists of 20 residues. V shed 2 bases, J shed 5 bases, and the junction held 15 bases outside the gene matches. Germline CDR1 and CDR2: MNHEY and SMNVEV (reference sequence). The source of this sequence is a human donor in good health. Some libraries in this study had Jurkat cell RNA spiked in. Sequencing was carried out using naive CD8+ T cells from blood, with Jurkat cell RNA spiked in. As for subset: FACS-sorted CD8+CD4-CCR7+CD45RA+ naive T cells. The chain uses TRBV27 and TRBJ2-2; 12 positions match TRBD1. The CDR3: CASSLGTGGLVAGGTGELFF. The CDR3 bases are TGTGCCAGCAGTTTAGGGACAGGGGGCCTGGTAGCGGGTGGTACCGGGGAGCTGTTTTTT.